This T cell receptor (beta chain) stems from a study of tumor-infiltrating lymphocytes in glioblastoma multiforme. Study conclusions and caveats: The T cells in this sample were not sorted into functional subsets.

With 11 bases removed from V and 1 base from J, the gap between germline ends came to 14 bases. The CDR3 covers 14 residues. Three nested ARM-PCR rounds with V-beta and C-beta primers built TCRB libraries. TCRdb itself ran the multiplex PCR reads through MiXCR, one entry per CDR3 protein. The table lists 9,900 or so distinct CDR3 sequences, about 72% of them singletons. This clonotype was detected ten times or more. The target antigen is unknown. The specimen was brain tumor tissue. The source of this sequence is a male donor with glioblastoma. The rearrangement joins TRBV23-1 to TRBJ2-2, with a possible D match to TRBD1 (6 bases). TRBV23-1 is recorded as an ORF, its role being uncertain. CDR3 loop: CAPNGQMNTGELFF. As DNA, the CDR3 is TGCGCCCCGAACGGACAGATGAACACCGGGGAGCTGTTTTTT.